This T cell receptor beta chain is drawn from a study of CD8+CD57+ T cells in acquired aplastic anemia (dated by TCRdb to the late 2010s). Some background on the complete study: DNA extracted from sorted CD4+ and CD8+ cells had a mean of around 3 ug, with a range of roughly 0.2 to 30 ug. For healthy donor samples, the average read count was around 9.8 million for CD4+ cells and 11 million to 13 million for CD8+ cells. Findings and caveats that apply to the study as a whole: Between patients and healthy controls, no significant difference in CD8+ Simpson's diversity was found (P=0.060). Roughly 30 CD8+ CDR3 sequences were found to be shared between patients and controls, but these sequences appeared to be highly expressed in patients and within the immunodominant clones of the patients.

In the study, sorted CD4+ and CD8+ blood T cells from patients with severe aplastic anemia and from healthy subjects underwent deep sequencing of TCR repertoires. Ficoll-Paque density gradient centrifugation was used to isolate peripheral blood mononuclear cells. Before DNA extraction, CD4+ and CD8+ T cells were sorted by FACS or by magnetic beads. Genomic DNA served as template for TCR beta VDJ combination and CDR3 sequence profiling. TCR repertoire sequencing was run on an Illumina HiSeq 2000. As for the authors' bioinformatics: TRBV/TRBJ rearrangement plots, CDR3 size and DJ length profiles, and Simpson's diversity index were used to assess repertoires. Whichever DNA sequence was most abundant in the deep sequencing data was defined as the immunodominant clone. CDR3 amino acid sequences were checked for sharing across subjects and were also compared against the VDJdb database and published repertoires. TCRdb reran the public reads through fastp at Q25 and MiXCR, keeping productive beta chains. Rows are unified per CDR3 protein, each entry keeping the most common DNA and genes. These V and J calls are TCRdb output, not the study's own analysis. The sample profile shows hundreds of thousands of distinct CDR3 sequences; roughly 64% of them were found once. 4% of the sample is held by the ten biggest clonotypes.

This clonotype was detected ten times or more. No cognate antigen has been identified for it. Base qualities are not recorded, but no much larger clone differs from it by a single base. Sequencing input: sorted CD4+, CD8+, or CD8+CD57+ T cells (not recorded which) from PBMCs. The receptor comes from a human donor in good health, serving as a control.

The CDR3 in this case is CASSISTNEKLFF. The sequenced DNA is TGTGCCAGCAGCATTTCAACTAATGAAAAACTGTTTTTT. The receptor chain draws on TRBV7-9 and TRBJ1-4; the D gene cannot be named for sure. Including the terminal cysteine and phenylalanine, the CDR3 comprises 13 residues. Solely the CDR3 DNA is kept, with 39 bases framed from the first base. V is cut by 5 bases and J by 0 bases, and the space between the germline ends is 4 bases. For CDR1 and CDR2, the germline V gene (reference sequence) lists SEHNR and FQNEAQ.